The source of this T cell receptor (beta chain) is a study of OX40 agonist ivuxolimab in advanced cancers. The overall study: Three patients got partial responses; one had hepatocellular carcinoma and two had cutaneous melanoma.

Assay: immunoSEQ multiplex PCR; the TCRdb copy retains only in-frame clones and omits some. This table holds some 80,000 clones, roughly 92% found once. Findings and caveats of the study: Both blood CD4+ and CD8+ T cells showed clonal growth by week 6 at 0.1 to 3.0 mg/kg. No determination was made of the antigen specificity of the expanded peripheral T cells.

The germline V and J ends were trimmed by 6 bases and 2 bases, with 5 bases remaining between them. Germline-derived CDR1 and CDR2 are ENHRY and SYGVKD. The CDR3 runs 12 residues. Only a few counts were recorded for this clone. Its antigen remains unidentified. The chain carries TRBV10-3 and TRBJ1-3; D gene ambiguous. Sequencing used CD4+ or CD8+ T cells sorted from blood, obtained in a trial of the OX40 agonist ivuxolimab. This TCR derives from an adult with an advanced solid tumor such as melanoma, head and neck, liver or kidney cancer. The CDR3 region is CAISTAGNTIYF. CDR3 sequence (DNA): TGTGCCATCAGCACCGCTGGAAACACCATATATTTT.